The clone carrying this T cell receptor (beta chain) occurred a few times. The antigen is unknown. For repertoire sequencing, the TCR beta CDR3 regions were amplified from RNA transcripts. First-round RT-PCR relied on HTBI primers, and a second-round multiplex PCR came next. TCRdb fed the multiplex PCR reads into MiXCR, producing one record per CDR3 protein. The repertoire holds 230,000 or so distinct CDR3 sequences, with around 45% as singletons. Germline V gives CDR1 PRHDT, CDR2 FYEKMQ (reference sequence). The CDR3 is made up of 16 amino acids. The germline V and J ends were trimmed by 5 bases and 5 bases, with 21 bases remaining between them. The data derive from a study of Graves' ophthalmopathy and Graves' hyperthyroidism. Study findings and constraints: This model predicted ophthalmopathy progression (sensitivity around 71%, specificity 72.22%). Blood also carried most expanded thyroid clonotypes exceeding 0.001 frequency.

Other autoimmune diseases, uncontrolled infections, pregnancy or lactation ruled patients out of participation. The authors diagnosed from clinical symptoms, serum thyroxine, TRAb, thyroid ultrasound and orbital computed tomography. This sequence joins TRBV13 and TRBJ2-5; D may be TRBD2 (5 bases). Sequencing was carried out using peripheral blood. The source is an adult man with Graves' ophthalmopathy. In DNA, the CDR3 is TGTGCCAGCAGCCCATGGACTGGGAGCGGTGGGGAGACCCAGTACTTC. It yields the protein CASSPWTGSGGETQYF. Together with reference TRBV13 and TRBJ2-5, the CDR3 gives the full variable domain: AAGVIQSPRHLIKEKRETATLKCYPIPRHDTVYWYQQGPGQDPQFLISFYEKMQSDKGSIPDRFSAQQFSDYHSELNMSSLELGDSALYFCASSPWTGSGGETQYFGPGTRLLVL.